The 22 T cell receptor beta chains given below trace back to one sample, sequenced in a study of T cell clusters in autoimmune cytopenias (dated by TCRdb to between 2018 and 2021). TRB amplification used 250 ng of peripheral blood genomic DNA, approximately 41,000 genome equivalents, per sample. The sample was run on an Illumina MiSeq. TRB rearrangements were amplified by multiplex PCR using a touch-down protocol with TRB-A and TRB-B primer pools mixed in one tube. The reads, reprocessed by TCRdb, yield one row per CDR3 protein sequence and no DNA. The sample table includes about 11,000 distinct CDR3 sequences. The top ten constitute about 4.4% of the sample. The same data also went into a second study, on T cell repertoires in aging, cancer and after chemotherapy.

Sequencing used peripheral blood. Source of these receptors: a human donor in good health.

This chain links TRBV7-2 with TRBJ2-3; TCRdb's assignment of TRBD2 cannot be checked, as there is no DNA. Germline V CDR1 and CDR2: SGHTA, FQGNSA. CDR3 length: 16 residues. The CDR3 region is CASSPFQGLGTDTQYF. Full variable domain (remainder filled in from reference TRBV7-2 and TRBJ2-3): GAGVSQSPSNKVTEKGKDVELRCDPISGHTALYWYRQSLGQGLEFLIYFQGNSAPDKSGLPSDRFSAERTGGSVSTLTIQRTQQEDSAVYLCASSPFQGLGTDTQYFGPGTRLTVL.

This chain connects TRBV10-2 to TRBJ2-5; the TCRdb call, TRBD1, lacks DNA for checking. Per the germline V gene, CDR1 is WSHSY and CDR2 is SAAADI. This CDR3 contains 14 residues. The CDR3 is CASSEAGRLWTQYF.

J is TRBJ1-3 and V is TRBV5-8. The germline CDR1 and CDR2 sequences are SGHTS and YDEGEE. The CDR3 loop spans 15 amino acids. The CDR3 here is CASSLVGSSGNTIYF.

V is TRBV20-1 and J is TRBJ2-3; with no DNA, the TCRdb D assignment of TRBD1 cannot be verified. Germline V lookup: CDR1 DFQATT, CDR2 SNEGSKA (reference sequence). The CDR3 has 15 residues. The chain's CDR3 is CSARPLGSPTDTQYF.

The chain combines TRBV7-2 with TRBJ2-2; lacking DNA, the TRBD2 call made by TCRdb goes unchecked. The CDR3 is 16 residues long. Germline V gives CDR1 SGHTA, CDR2 FQGNSA. CDR3 sequence reads: CASSALAGANTGELFF.

This clonotype is identified as medium-sized from frequency. The chain recombines TRBV19 with TRBJ1-1; TCRdb calls TRBD1, which cannot be checked without DNA. Germline V gene sequence: CDR1 LNHDA, CDR2 SQIVND (reference sequence). This CDR3 has 15 amino acids. CDR3 sequence reads: CASSASRGFDTEAFF.

This clonotype is labeled medium-sized (0.01 to 0.1%) based on frequency. The CDR3: CASSYSSELAGSSYEQYF. The gene calls are TRBV6-6 and TRBJ2-7; TCRdb indicates TRBD2, and absent DNA this call remains unverified. From germline, CDR1 is MNHNY and CDR2 SVGAGI (reference sequence). The CDR3 loop spans 18 amino acids.

By frequency, this clonotype is medium-sized. The chain couples TRBV7-2 to TRBJ2-5. Germline CDR1 is SGHTA and CDR2 is FQGNSA. The CDR3 sequence is 13 residues long. CDR3 region: CASSRGDQETQYF.

The chain uses TRBV20-1 and TRBJ2-7. The CDR3 totals 12 residues. The germline V gene has CDR1 DFQATT and CDR2 SNEGSKA (reference sequence). The CDR3 loop is CSARRSTYEQYF.

Measured by frequency, this clonotype is medium-sized. The rearrangement joins TRBV6-5 to TRBJ1-1; TCRdb picks TRBD1, but there is no DNA to check that call. The CDR3 is made up of 12 amino acids. The germline CDR1 and CDR2 sequences are MNHEY and SVGAGI. The CDR3 region is CAIGQGRAEAFF.

The chain carries TRBV7-9 and TRBJ2-5; lacking DNA, the TRBD1 call made by TCRdb goes unchecked. Per the germline V gene, CDR1 is SEHNR and CDR2 is FQNEAQ (reference sequence). The CDR3 length is 15 residues. The CDR3 region is CASSYRDRGRETQYF.

Measured by frequency, this clonotype is medium-sized. The CDR3: CASSSTGGYEQYF. The V gene is TRBV6-5, the J gene TRBJ2-7; the D call of TRBD2 rests on TCRdb alone, since no DNA is present to check it. This CDR3 spans 13 amino acids. Germline V lookup: CDR1 MNHEY, CDR2 SVGAGI.

This clonotype is identified as medium-sized from frequency. The chain uses TRBV7-3 and TRBJ2-1; TCRdb selects TRBD2, and the lack of DNA leaves this call unchecked. The CDR3 totals 16 residues. CDR1 is SGHTA, CDR2 FQGTGA, per germline. The chain's CDR3 is CASSSTAGGSYNEQFF. The full variable domain, completed using reference TRBV7-3 and TRBJ2-1, is GAGVSQTPSNKVTEKGKYVELRCDPISGHTALYWYRQSLGQGPEFLIYFQGTGAADDSGLPNDRFFAVRPEGSVSTLKIQRTERGDSAVYLCASSSTAGGSYNEQFFGPGTRLTVL.

This clonotype registers medium-sized by frequency. The V and J genes are TRBV6-2 or TRBV6-3 and TRBJ2-3; without DNA, the TCRdb call of TRBD2 cannot be checked. This CDR3 is built from 19 residues. The germline V gene has CDR1 MNHEY and CDR2 SVGEGT. The CDR3 here is CASSYGVREGLAATDTQYF.

This chain links TRBV19 with TRBJ1-5; the D call of TRBD1 rests on TCRdb alone, since no DNA is present to check it. Germline CDR1 is LNHDA and CDR2 is SQIVND (reference sequence). There are 16 residues in the CDR3. The CDR3 is CASSIGGTGLNQPQHF.

This clonotype is labeled medium-sized based on frequency. The chain recombines TRBV19 with TRBJ2-7; lacking DNA, the TRBD1 call made by TCRdb goes unchecked. This CDR3 is built from 15 residues. Germline lookup yields CDR1 LNHDA and CDR2 SQIVND (reference sequence). CDR3 residues: CASSKERRGHDEQYF.

The chain links TRBV7-2 to TRBJ2-7; TCRdb calls TRBD2, which cannot be checked without DNA. Germline CDR1 is SGHTA and CDR2 is FQGNSA. CDR3 length equals 15 residues. The CDR3 spells CASSISSGGAGEQYF.

The chain carries TRBV27 and TRBJ1-5. CDR1 is MNHEY and CDR2 is SMNVEV in the germline V gene (reference sequence). There are 14 residues in the CDR3. This CDR3 is CASSADGSNQPQHF.

This sequence joins TRBV4-1 and TRBJ2-1; there is no DNA to check the TCRdb D call of TRBD2. Germline lookup yields CDR1 MGHRA and CDR2 YSYEKL. CDR3 size: 15 residues. CDR3 residues: CASSQVAGGPNEQFF.

V is TRBV5-1 and J is TRBJ1-1; no DNA is available, so the TRBD1 call from TCRdb remains unchecked. The CDR3 length is 14 residues. CDR1 SGHRS and CDR2 YFSETQ come from the germline V gene. The CDR3 spells CASSWGDSLREAFF.

This clonotype is labeled medium-sized (0.01 to 0.1%) based on frequency. The chain carries TRBV6-5 and TRBJ1-2. CDR1 is MNHEY, CDR2 SVGAGI, per germline. There are 13 residues in the CDR3. CDR3 protein: CASSSGLRGGYTF.

The chain employs TRBV7-9 and TRBJ2-7; as DNA is missing, the TRBD1 call by TCRdb cannot be tested. This CDR3 spans 17 amino acids. Germline assignment: CDR1 SEHNR and CDR2 FQNEAQ (reference sequence). The CDR3 loop reads CASSLGAGTGHHYEQYF.